This T cell receptor beta chain appears in the sequencing data of a study of T cells after yellow fever vaccination. Deletions cut 7 bases from V and 2 bases from J, with 10 bases between. The CDR3 has 13 amino acids. Germline lookup yields CDR1 SGHTA and CDR2 FQGNSA. From the 5' RACE reads, TCRdb called clonotypes with MiXCR, one entry per CDR3 protein. There are tens of thousands of distinct CDR3 sequences in the sample; 7% to 8.5% occur only once, and 25% to 30% lies in the top ten. Sequencing used CD8+ T cells sorted from PBMCs, obtained roughly 14 days after the first yellow fever vaccination. The origin of this receptor is a man in his late teens or twenties who received the YFV17D yellow fever vaccine. The rearrangement links TRBV7-2 to TRBJ2-3; D is undetermined. The DNA of the CDR3 is TGTGCCAGCATCCCCGTACCCACAGATACGCAGTATTTT. Translated: CASIPVPTDTQYF.